Below, 15 T cell receptor beta chains from the same sample are listed, as sequenced in a study of T cells expressing NK-cell markers. TCRdb reprocessed the 5' RACE reads and reports one entry per CDR3 protein, with no DNA. In total, the table holds about 460,000 distinct CDR3 sequences. Sequencing used blood T cells: a sorted CD56 or NKG2C T cell subset, CD4+ or CD8+ T cells, or bulk PBMC T cells (not recorded which). The receptors originated from a woman aged 45 to 65 in good health.

The chain joins TRBV11-2 to TRBJ2-1. The CDR3 contains 13 residues. Germline CDR1 reads SGHAT; CDR2 reads FQNNGV. CDR3 sequence: CASSSVANMRRFF. The full variable domain, rest sourced from reference TRBV11-2 and TRBJ2-1, is EAGVAQSPRYKIIEKRQSVAFWCNPISGHATLYWYQQILGQGPKLLIQFQNNGVVDDSQLPKDRFSAERLKGVDSTLKIQPAKLEDSAVYLCASSSVANMRRFFGPGTRLTVL.

The genes are TRBV27 and TRBJ2-3; TCRdb selects TRBD1, and the lack of DNA leaves this call unchecked. The CDR3 runs 15 residues. CDR1 is MNHEY and CDR2 is SMNVEV in the germline V gene (reference sequence). This CDR3 is CASRRGRSSTDTQYF.

V is TRBV20-1 and J is TRBJ1-6; TCRdb's D call of TRBD1 is untestable without DNA. Germline V gene sequence: CDR1 DFQATT, CDR2 SNEGSKA (reference sequence). This CDR3 spans 13 amino acids. The CDR3 region is CSASLSGGSPLHF.

This sequence joins TRBV20-1 and TRBJ2-1; lacking DNA, the TRBD2 call made by TCRdb goes unchecked. The CDR3 has 16 residues. Germline V gene lookup returns CDR1 DFQATT and CDR2 SNEGSKA (reference sequence). The CDR3 protein is CSARYTGTQRYNEQFF.

The V and J genes are TRBV2 and TRBJ2-3; the TCRdb call, TRBD2, lacks DNA for checking. Germline-derived CDR1 and CDR2 are SNHLY and FYNNEI. The CDR3 totals 16 residues. The CDR3 loop reads CASSGTSGRAGDTQYF.

The chain recombines TRBV10-1 with TRBJ2-2; there is no DNA to check the TCRdb D call of TRBD1. The CDR3 sequence is 17 residues long. CDR1 and CDR2 (germline): WNHNN, SYGVQD (reference sequence). CDR3 loop: CASSGTRTGAFTGELFF.

J is TRBJ2-2 and V is TRBV5-1; lacking DNA, the TRBD1 call made by TCRdb goes unchecked. The CDR3 has 16 residues. Per the germline V gene, CDR1 is SGHRS and CDR2 is YFSETQ. The CDR3 sequence: CASSLLGGPNTGELFF.

The chain is built from TRBV7-2 and TRBJ2-7; TCRdb calls TRBD1, which cannot be checked without DNA. The CDR3 runs to 14 residues. Germline assignment: CDR1 SGHTA and CDR2 FQGNSA. The chain's CDR3 is CASSPDRGTYEQYF.

The chain joins TRBV4-1 to TRBJ2-3; TCRdb returns TRBD2, unconfirmable since there is no DNA. Germline-derived CDR1 and CDR2 are MGHRA and YSYEKL. The CDR3 runs to 15 residues. The CDR3 reads CASSPLAGVSDTQYF.

The chain is built from TRBV2 and TRBJ2-6; TCRdb's D call, TRBD1, is unchecked because there is no DNA. Per the germline V gene, CDR1 is SNHLY and CDR2 is FYNNEI. This CDR3 is built from 15 residues. The CDR3 here is CASRVTGSGANVLTF.

The chain uses TRBV5-1 and TRBJ2-3. CDR1 and CDR2 (germline): SGHRS, YFSETQ. The CDR3 is made up of 14 amino acids. CDR3 region: CASSLGVDADTQYF.

The chain joins TRBV18 to TRBJ2-7. The CDR3 has 13 amino acids. The germline CDR1 and CDR2 sequences are KGHSH and LQKENI. The CDR3: CASSTRESYEQYF.

The V call is TRBV5-6, the J call TRBJ2-3; TCRdb designates TRBD2, a call that cannot be tested without DNA. Germline V gene sequence: CDR1 SGHDT, CDR2 YYEEEE. This CDR3 region has 14 residues. The CDR3 sequence is CASSLAPSESTQYF.

The chain combines TRBV5-1 with TRBJ2-1. Germline V gives CDR1 SGHRS, CDR2 YFSETQ. This CDR3 comprises 15 residues. The CDR3 is CASSLEPGNIPPPFF. Using reference TRBV5-1 and TRBJ2-1 for the parts outside the CDR3, the full variable domain is KAGVTQTPRYLIKTRGQQVTLSCSPISGHRSVSWYQQTPGQGLQFLFEYFSETQRNKGNFPGRFSGRQFSNSRSEMNVSTLELGDSALYLCASSLEPGNIPPPFFGPGTRLTVL.

This chain links TRBV3-1 with TRBJ2-3; the TCRdb D gene call, TRBD2, has no DNA to confirm it. In germline, CDR1 is LGHDT, CDR2 YNNKEL (reference sequence). This CDR3 comprises 15 residues. CDR3 sequence: CASSSRRAARSTQYF.